Listed below are T cell receptor beta chains from one sample, sequenced in a study of OX40 agonist ivuxolimab in advanced cancers. Data came from immunoSEQ multiplex PCR; TCRdb stores just in-frame clones and leaves some out. Among 30,000 or so clones listed, more than 70% were seen once. The input for sequencing was CD4+ or CD8+ T cells sorted from blood, taken in a trial of the OX40 agonist ivuxolimab. The origin of the receptors is an adult with an advanced solid tumor such as melanoma, head and neck, liver or kidney cancer. Each CDR3 is given with its conserved first and last residue. The D gene is left open where the match is weak. Rows give clone size only sometimes, using once, few, many, or a class for an expanded clone.

TRBJ2-2 | - | TRBV6-1 | - | CATMGRPGWGELFF | TGTGCCACCATGGGTCGGCCCGGATGGGGGGAGCTGTTTTTT
TRBJ2-7 | - | TRBV29-1 | medium-sized | CSVEAPQGWEQYF | TGCAGCGTTGAAGCTCCCCAGGGTTGGGAGCAGTACTTC
TRBJ2-1 | - | TRBV15 | few | CATSRDLGRYNEQFF | TGTGCCACCAGCAGAGATCTCGGTCGTTACAATGAGCAGTTCTTC
TRBJ2-1 | - | TRBV5-1 | - | CASSSSVASVEFF | TGCGCCAGCAGCAGTTCGGTAGCTAGCGTTGAGTTCTTC
TRBJ2-7 | - | TRBV6-5 | large | CASSAGDKYEQYF | TGTGCCAGCAGTGCGGGGGACAAATACGAGCAGTACTTC
TRBJ1-5 | - | TRBV28 | - | CASSLGGGRPNQPQHF | TGTGCCAGCAGTCTTGGAGGCGGACGCCCCAATCAGCCCCAGCATTTT
TRBJ2-5 | - | TRBV18 | - | CASSPAQSTGETQYF | TGTGCCAGCTCACCAGCTCAGTCAACGGGGGAGACCCAGTACTTC
TRBJ2-7 | - | TRBV5-1 | - | CASSLPENPYEQYF | TGCGCCAGCAGCTTGCCGGAGAATCCCTACGAGCAGTACTTC
TRBJ2-1 | - | TRBV4-1 | - | CASSQDVSYSYNEQFF | TGCGCCAGCAGCCAAGATGTCTCGTACTCCTACAATGAGCAGTTCTTC
TRBJ1-5 | - | TRBV19 | - | CASIGTSQDQPQHF | TGTGCCAGTATCGGGACATCCCAAGATCAGCCCCAGCATTTT
TRBJ1-4 | - | TRBV30 | few | CAWKADINEKLFF | TGTGCCTGGAAGGCAGACATTAATGAAAAACTGTTTTTT
TRBJ2-2 | - | TRBV2 | few | CASHGGNTGELFF | TGTGCCAGCCACGGGGGGAACACCGGGGAGCTGTTTTTT
TRBJ1-2 | - | TRBV10-1 | - | CASSRAPGYTF | TGCGCCAGCAGTAGGGCGCCTGGCTACACCTTC
TRBJ2-7 | TRBD1 | TRBV6-1 | - | CASSEDESDRGYEQYF | TGTGCCAGCAGTGAAGATGAGTCCGACAGGGGCTACGAGCAGTACTTC
TRBJ2-7 | - | TRBV5-6 | - | CASSLWGSYEQYF | TGTGCCAGCAGCTTATGGGGCTCCTACGAGCAGTACTTC
TRBJ2-2 | TRBD2 | TRBV2 | - | CASSSGTTNTGELFF | TGTGCCAGCAGCTCCGGGACTACGAACACCGGGGAGCTGTTTTTT
TRBJ2-7 | - | TRBV6-1 | - | CASSEEDSTYEQYF | TGTGCCAGCAGTGAAGAGGACAGTACCTACGAGCAGTACTTC
TRBJ1-1 | - | TRBV6-4 | - | CASSEGAGGNTEAFF | TGTGCCAGCAGTGAAGGCGCCGGTGGAAACACTGAAGCTTTCTTT
TRBJ2-5 | TRBD1 | TRBV19 | - | CASSTQEGTGLQETQYF | TGTGCCAGTAGTACCCAAGAGGGGACAGGGCTACAAGAGACCCAGTACTTC
TRBJ2-7 | TRBD1 | TRBV29-1 | - | CSVGQGLVNEQYF | TGCAGCGTGGGACAGGGATTAGTCAACGAGCAGTACTTC
TRBJ2-1 | - | TRBV7-6 | once | CASSWGRDTPNEQFF | TGTGCCAGCAGCTGGGGGCGGGATACTCCCAATGAGCAGTTCTTC
TRBJ1-1 | - | TRBV2 | - | CASRAGTIPEAFF | TGTGCCAGCAGGGCCGGGACTATCCCTGAAGCTTTCTTT
TRBJ2-1 | - | TRBV10-1 | - | CASYEGSSVSYNEQFF | TGCGCCAGCTATGAGGGGTCTAGCGTATCCTACAATGAGCAGTTCTTC
TRBJ1-2 | - | TRBV28 | - | CASSSGSPSYGYTF | TGTGCCAGCAGTTCGGGATCACCCTCCTATGGCTACACCTTC
TRBJ2-1 | TRBD2 | TRBV6-5 | - | CASRPSGTYNEQFF | TGTGCCAGCAGACCGAGCGGGACTTACAATGAGCAGTTCTTC
TRBJ2-7 | - | TRBV7-9 | - | CASSLAGLKPGYEQYF | TGTGCCAGCAGCTTAGCGGGGCTGAAACCCGGCTACGAGCAGTACTTC
TRBJ2-1 | TRBD2 | TRBV10-2 | - | CASSDFVAGVPNEQFF | TGCGCCAGCAGTGATTTTGTAGCGGGAGTGCCCAATGAGCAGTTCTTC
TRBJ1-5 | - | TRBV30 | - | CAWSPGQNQPQHF | TGTGCCTGGAGCCCCGGACAGAATCAGCCCCAGCATTTT
TRBJ2-2 | - | TRBV7-6 | - | CASSLEQNTGELFF | TGTGCCAGCAGCTTAGAACAGAACACCGGGGAGCTGTTTTTT
TRBJ2-7 | - | TRBV5-4 | - | CASSLGGASSYEQYF | TGTGCCAGCAGCTTGGGGGGTGCGAGCTCCTACGAGCAGTACTTC
TRBJ2-7 | - | TRBV15 | - | CATSRANWDEQYF | TGTGCCACCAGCAGAGCTAACTGGGACGAGCAGTACTTC
TRBJ2-3 | - | TRBV15 | - | CATSSHSGTRRGTQYF | TGTGCCACCAGCAGTCATTCCGGGACAAGGAGGGGAACGCAGTATTTT
TRBJ2-1 | TRBD2 | TRBV15 | - | CATSSDPGLAGGMNEQFF | TGTGCCACCAGCAGTGACCCTGGCCTAGCGGGAGGTATGAATGAGCAGTTCTTC
TRBJ2-5 | TRBD1 | TRBV19 | - | CASTLTGGGSETQYF | TGTGCCAGTACCCTGACAGGGGGTGGTTCAGAGACCCAGTACTTC
TRBJ2-7 | - | TRBV15 | - | CATSRRPGEQYF | TGTGCCACCAGCAGACGCCCGGGCGAGCAGTACTTC
TRBJ2-1 | - | TRBV19 | - | CASGPSSYNEQFF | TGTGCCAGCGGTCCGAGCTCCTACAATGAGCAGTTCTTC
TRBJ2-7 | - | TRBV5-8 | - | CASSLRGDSSYEQYF | TGTGCCAGCAGCTTGAGGGGGGACAGCTCCTACGAGCAGTACTTC
TRBJ2-7 | TRBD2 | TRBV30 | few | CAWGSRTSGSIYEQYF | TGTGCCTGGGGGTCGAGGACTAGCGGGAGTATCTACGAGCAGTACTTC
TRBJ2-7 | TRBD1 | TRBV5-1 | - | CASSLGQGMGTYEQYF | TGCGCCAGCAGCTTGGGACAGGGGATGGGGACCTACGAGCAGTACTTC
TRBJ2-1 | - | TRBV7-6 | - | CASSQDLNNEQFF | TGTGCCAGCAGCCAAGACTTAAACAATGAGCAGTTCTTC
TRBJ2-7 | - | TRBV7-6 | few | CASSLEIYGGNSYEQYF | TGTGCCAGCAGCTTAGAGATCTATGGGGGCAACTCCTACGAGCAGTACTTC
TRBJ1-3 | - | TRBV5-8 | - | CASSLGGNTIYF | TGTGCCAGCAGCTTGGGAGGAAACACCATATATTTT